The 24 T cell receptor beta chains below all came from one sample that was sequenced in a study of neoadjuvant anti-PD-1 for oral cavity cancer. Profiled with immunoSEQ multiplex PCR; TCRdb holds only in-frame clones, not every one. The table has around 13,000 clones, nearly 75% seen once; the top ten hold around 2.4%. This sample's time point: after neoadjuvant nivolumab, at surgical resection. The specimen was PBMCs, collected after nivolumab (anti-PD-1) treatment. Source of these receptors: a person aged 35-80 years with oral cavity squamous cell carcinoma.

CDR3 region: CASSDPGSPRHEQYF. CDR3 bases: TGTGCCAGCAGCGATCCGGGGAGCCCTAGGCACGAGCAGTACTTC. The chain has TRBV7-3 and TRBJ2-7; D perhaps matches TRBD2 (5 bases). The CDR3 sequence is 15 residues long. Germline assignment: CDR1 SGHTA and CDR2 FQGTGA. V was shortened by 5 bases and J by 5 bases, with 19 bases between the two germline ends.

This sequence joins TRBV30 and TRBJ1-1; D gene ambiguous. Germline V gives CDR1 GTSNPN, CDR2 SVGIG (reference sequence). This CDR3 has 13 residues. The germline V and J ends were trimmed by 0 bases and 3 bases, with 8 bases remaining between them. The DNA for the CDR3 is TGTGCCTGGAGTGTACAAGTGTACACTGAAGCTTTCTTT. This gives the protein CAWSVQVYTEAFF.

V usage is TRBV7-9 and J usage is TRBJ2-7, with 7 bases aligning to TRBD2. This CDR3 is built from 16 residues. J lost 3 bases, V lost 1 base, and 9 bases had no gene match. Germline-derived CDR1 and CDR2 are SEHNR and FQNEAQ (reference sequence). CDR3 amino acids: CASSLVAGVGIYEQYF. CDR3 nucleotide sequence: TGTGCCAGCAGCTTAGTTGCGGGAGTAGGAATCTACGAGCAGTACTTC.

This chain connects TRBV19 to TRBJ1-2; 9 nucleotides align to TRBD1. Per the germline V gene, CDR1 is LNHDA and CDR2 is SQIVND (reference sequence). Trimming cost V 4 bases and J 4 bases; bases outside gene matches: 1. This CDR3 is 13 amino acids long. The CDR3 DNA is TGTGCCAGTAGTACGGACAGGGGCTATGGCTACACCTTC. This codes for CASSTDRGYGYTF.

CDR3 residues: CASSPLRGSGYTF. The DNA for the CDR3 is TGTGCCAGCTCACCCCTCCGCGGTTCCGGCTACACCTTC. This chain connects TRBV18 to TRBJ1-2; unclear D gene. This CDR3 contains 13 residues. V was cut by 3 bases and J by 8 bases, with 13 bases left in between. Germline CDR1 and CDR2: KGHSH and LQKENI.

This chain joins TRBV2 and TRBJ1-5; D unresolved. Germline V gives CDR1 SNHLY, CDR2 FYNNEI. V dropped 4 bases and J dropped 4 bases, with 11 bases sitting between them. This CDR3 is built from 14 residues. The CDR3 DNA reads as TGTGCCAGCAGTGCCGGGGTGGGGAATCAGCCCCAGCATTTT. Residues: CASSAGVGNQPQHF.

In DNA form, the CDR3 reads TGCGCCAGCAGCCAAGGGGTCCTTTTCCTCACTGAAGCTTTCTTT. Protein: CASSQGVLFLTEAFF. The chain has TRBV4-1 and TRBJ1-1, with no clear D. The germline V and J ends were trimmed by 1 base and 4 bases, with 13 bases remaining between them. The CDR3 spans 15 residues. Germline CDR1 and CDR2: MGHRA and YSYEKL.

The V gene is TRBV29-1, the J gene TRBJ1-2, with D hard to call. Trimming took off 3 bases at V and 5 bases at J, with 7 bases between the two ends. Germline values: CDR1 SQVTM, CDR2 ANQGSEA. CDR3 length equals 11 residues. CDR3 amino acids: CSVEFNYGYTF. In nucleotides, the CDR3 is TGCAGCGTTGAGTTCAATTATGGCTACACCTTC. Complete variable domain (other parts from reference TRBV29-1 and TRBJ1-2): SAVISQKPSRDICQRGTSLTIQCQVDSQVTMMFWYRQQPGQSLTLIATANQGSEATYESGFVIDKFPISRPNLTFSTLTVSNMSPEDSSIYLCSVEFNYGYTFGSGTRLTVV.

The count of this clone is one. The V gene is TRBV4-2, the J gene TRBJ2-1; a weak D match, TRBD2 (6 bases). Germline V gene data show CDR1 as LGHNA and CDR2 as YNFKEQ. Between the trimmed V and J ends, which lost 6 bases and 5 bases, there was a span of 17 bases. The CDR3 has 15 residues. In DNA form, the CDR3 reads TGTGCCAGCAGTCCCAGGGAGGCGGCAGACAATGAGCAGTTCTTC. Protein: CASSPREAADNEQFF.

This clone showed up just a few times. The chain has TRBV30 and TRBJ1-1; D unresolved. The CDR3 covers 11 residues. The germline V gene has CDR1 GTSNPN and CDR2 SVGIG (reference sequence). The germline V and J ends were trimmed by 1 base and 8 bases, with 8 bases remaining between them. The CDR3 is CAWSEIVEAFF. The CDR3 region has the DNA TGTGCCTGGAGTGAGATAGTAGAAGCTTTCTTT.

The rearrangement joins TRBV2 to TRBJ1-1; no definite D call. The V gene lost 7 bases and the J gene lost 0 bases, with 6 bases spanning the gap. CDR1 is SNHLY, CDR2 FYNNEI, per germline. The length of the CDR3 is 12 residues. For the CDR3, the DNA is TGTGCCAGCAACAGAGTGAACACTGAAGCTTTCTTT. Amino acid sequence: CASNRVNTEAFF.

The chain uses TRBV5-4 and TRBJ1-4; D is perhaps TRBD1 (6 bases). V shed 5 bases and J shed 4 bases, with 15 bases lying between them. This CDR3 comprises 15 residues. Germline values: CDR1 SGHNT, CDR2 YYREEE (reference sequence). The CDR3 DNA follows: TGTGCCAGCAGGGACAGCAATGACCATAATGAAAAACTGTTTTTT. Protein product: CASRDSNDHNEKLFF.

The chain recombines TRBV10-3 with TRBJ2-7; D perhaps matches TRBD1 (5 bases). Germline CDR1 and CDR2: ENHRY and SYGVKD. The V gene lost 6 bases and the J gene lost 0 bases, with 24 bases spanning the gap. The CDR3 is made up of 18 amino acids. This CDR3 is CAISAKDTRKIVSYEQYF. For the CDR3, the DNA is TGTGCCATCAGCGCCAAGGACACCCGGAAGATCGTCTCCTACGAGCAGTACTTC.

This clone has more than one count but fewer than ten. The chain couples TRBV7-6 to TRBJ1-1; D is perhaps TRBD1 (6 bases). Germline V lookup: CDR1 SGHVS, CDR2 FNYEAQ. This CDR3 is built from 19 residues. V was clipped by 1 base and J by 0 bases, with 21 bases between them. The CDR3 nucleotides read TGTGCCAGCAGCTTAGAGGGGGTAGGGGAACAAATAATGAACACTGAAGCTTTCTTT. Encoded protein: CASSLEGVGEQIMNTEAFF.

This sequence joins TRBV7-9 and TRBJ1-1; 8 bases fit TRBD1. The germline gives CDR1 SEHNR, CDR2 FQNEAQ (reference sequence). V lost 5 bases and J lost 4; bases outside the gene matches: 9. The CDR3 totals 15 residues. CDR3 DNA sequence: TGTGCCAGCAGCGTATTCAGGGGGCAGGTCACTGAAGCTTTCTTT. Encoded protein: CASSVFRGQVTEAFF.

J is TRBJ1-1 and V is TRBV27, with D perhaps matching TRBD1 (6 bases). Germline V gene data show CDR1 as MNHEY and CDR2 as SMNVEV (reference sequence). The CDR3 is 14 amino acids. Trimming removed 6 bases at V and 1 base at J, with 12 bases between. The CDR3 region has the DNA TGTGCCAGCAGCACAACAGGGACGAACACTGAAGCTTTCTTT. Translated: CASSTTGTNTEAFF.

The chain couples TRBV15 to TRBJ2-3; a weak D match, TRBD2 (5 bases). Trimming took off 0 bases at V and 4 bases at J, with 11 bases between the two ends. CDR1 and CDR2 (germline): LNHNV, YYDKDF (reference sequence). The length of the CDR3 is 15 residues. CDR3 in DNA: TGTGCCACCAGCAGAGATTTAGCGCCGGCAGATACGCAGTATTTT. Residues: CATSRDLAPADTQYF.

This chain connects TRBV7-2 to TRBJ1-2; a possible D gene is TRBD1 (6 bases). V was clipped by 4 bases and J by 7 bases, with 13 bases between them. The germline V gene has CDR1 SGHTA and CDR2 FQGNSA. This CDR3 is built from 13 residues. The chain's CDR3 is CASSSFGGAGYTF. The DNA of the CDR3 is TGTGCCAGCAGCTCATTTGGGGGGGCTGGCTACACCTTC.

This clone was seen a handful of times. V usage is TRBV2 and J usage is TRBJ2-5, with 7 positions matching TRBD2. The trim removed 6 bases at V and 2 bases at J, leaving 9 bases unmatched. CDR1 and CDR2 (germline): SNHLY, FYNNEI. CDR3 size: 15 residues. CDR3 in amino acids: CASRGRGGGQETQYF. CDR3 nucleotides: TGTGCCAGCAGGGGGAGGGGAGGAGGTCAAGAGACCCAGTACTTC.

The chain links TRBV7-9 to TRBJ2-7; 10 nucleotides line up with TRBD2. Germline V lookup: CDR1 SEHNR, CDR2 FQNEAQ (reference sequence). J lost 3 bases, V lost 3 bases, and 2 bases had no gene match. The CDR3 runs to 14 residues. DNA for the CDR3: TGTGCCAGCAGCTTGGGACTAGCGAGCTACGAGCAGTACTTC. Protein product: CASSLGLASYEQYF.

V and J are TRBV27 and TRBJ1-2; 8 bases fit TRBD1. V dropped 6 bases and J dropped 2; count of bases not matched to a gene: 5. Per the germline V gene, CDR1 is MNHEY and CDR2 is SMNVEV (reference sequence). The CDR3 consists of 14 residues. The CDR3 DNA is TGTGCCAGCAGCAGTAGGACAGGGAACTATGGCTACACCTTC. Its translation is CASSSRTGNYGYTF.

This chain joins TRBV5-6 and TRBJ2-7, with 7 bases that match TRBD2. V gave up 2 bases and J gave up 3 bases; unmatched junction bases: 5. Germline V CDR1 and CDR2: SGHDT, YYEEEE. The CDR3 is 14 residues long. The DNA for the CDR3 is TGTGCCAGCAGCTTAAGGGGCGGGGGCTACGAGCAGTACTTC. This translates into CASSLRGGGYEQYF.

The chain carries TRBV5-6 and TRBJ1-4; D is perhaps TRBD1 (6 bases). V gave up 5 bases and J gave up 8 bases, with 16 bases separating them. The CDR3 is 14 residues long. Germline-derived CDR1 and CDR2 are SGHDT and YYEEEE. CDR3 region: CASRLQGGEEKLFF. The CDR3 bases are TGTGCCAGCAGGCTACAGGGCGGGGAAGAAAAACTGTTTTTT.

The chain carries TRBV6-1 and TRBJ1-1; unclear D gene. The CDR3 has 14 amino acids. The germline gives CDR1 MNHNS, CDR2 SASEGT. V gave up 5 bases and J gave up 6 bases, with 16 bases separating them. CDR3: CASSQGSSPAEAFF. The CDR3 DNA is TGTGCCAGCAGTCAAGGGAGCTCACCGGCTGAAGCTTTCTTT.